This TCR beta chain is drawn from a study of OX40 agonist ivuxolimab in advanced cancers. Study context: Treatment received earlier with anti-PD-1, anti-PD-L1 or anti-CTLA-4 agents was allowed, and 40% had some.

The study sampled blood at baseline, cycle 4 day 1, and cycle 7 day 1. Clones were read by immunoSEQ multiplex PCR, and TCRdb kept only the in-frame ones, dropping some. The data contain roughly 69,000 clones, 91% of them singletons. The CDR3 sequence is 13 residues long. CDR1 LNHDA and CDR2 SQIVND come from the germline V gene (reference sequence). V dropped 4 bases and J dropped 10 bases, with 14 bases sitting between them. Here the sequenced sample was CD4+ or CD8+ T cells sorted from blood, taken in a trial of the OX40 agonist ivuxolimab. The V gene is TRBV19, the J gene TRBJ2-1; possible D gene TRBD2, 5 bases. This clonotype was sampled from an adult with an advanced solid tumor such as melanoma, head and neck, liver or kidney cancer. CDR3 nucleotide sequence: TGTGCCAGTAGTAGAGGGCCCATCGGAGAGCAGTTCTTC. Translated: CASSRGPIGEQFF.